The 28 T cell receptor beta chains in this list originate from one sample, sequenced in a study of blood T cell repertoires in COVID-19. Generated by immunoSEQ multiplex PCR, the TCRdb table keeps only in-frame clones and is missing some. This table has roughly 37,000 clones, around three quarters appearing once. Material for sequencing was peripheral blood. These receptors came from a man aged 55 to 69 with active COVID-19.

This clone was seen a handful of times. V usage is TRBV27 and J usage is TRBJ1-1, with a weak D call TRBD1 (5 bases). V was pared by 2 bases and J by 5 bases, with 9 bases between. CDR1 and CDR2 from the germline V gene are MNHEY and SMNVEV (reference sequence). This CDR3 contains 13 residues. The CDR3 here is CASSLARGTEAFF. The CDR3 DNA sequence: TGTGCCAGCAGTTTAGCCCGGGGGACTGAAGCTTTCTTT.

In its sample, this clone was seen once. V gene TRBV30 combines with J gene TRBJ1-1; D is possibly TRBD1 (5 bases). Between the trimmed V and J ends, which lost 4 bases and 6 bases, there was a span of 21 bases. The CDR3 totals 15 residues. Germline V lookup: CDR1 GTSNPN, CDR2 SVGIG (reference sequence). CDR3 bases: TGTGCCTGGACAGGGAATCCCCCCTACTCGGCTGAAGCTTTCTTT. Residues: CAWTGNPPYSAEAFF. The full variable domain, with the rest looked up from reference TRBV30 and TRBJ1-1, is SQTIHQWPATLVQPVGSPLSLECTVEGTSNPNLYWYRQAAGRGLQLLFYSVGIGQISSEVPQNLSASRPQDRQFILSSKKLLLSDSGFYLCAWTGNPPYSAEAFFGQGTRLTVV.

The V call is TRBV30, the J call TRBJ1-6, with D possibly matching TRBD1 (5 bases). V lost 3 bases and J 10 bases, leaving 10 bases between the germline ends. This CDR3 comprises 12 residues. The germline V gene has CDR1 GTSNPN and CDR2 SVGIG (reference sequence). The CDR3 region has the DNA TGTGCCTGGAGCAGGGTACGGTCACCCCTCCACTTT. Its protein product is CAWSRVRSPLHF.

The CDR3 DNA is TGTGCCAGCAGCGCGGGACCACAGGCCAATACGCAGTATTTT. Its protein is CASSAGPQANTQYF. The rearrangement joins TRBV7-9 to TRBJ2-3; D perhaps matches TRBD2 (6 bases). Trimming removed 5 bases at V and 7 bases at J, with 16 bases between. CDR1 SEHNR and CDR2 FQNEAQ come from the germline V gene (reference sequence). The CDR3 runs 14 residues.

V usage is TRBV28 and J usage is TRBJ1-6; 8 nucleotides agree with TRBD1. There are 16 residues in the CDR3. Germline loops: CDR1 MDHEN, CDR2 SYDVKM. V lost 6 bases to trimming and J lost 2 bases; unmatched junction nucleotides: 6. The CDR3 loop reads CASSKTGVTYNSPLHF. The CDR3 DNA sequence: TGTGCCAGCAGCAAGACAGGGGTGACCTATAATTCACCCCTCCACTTT.

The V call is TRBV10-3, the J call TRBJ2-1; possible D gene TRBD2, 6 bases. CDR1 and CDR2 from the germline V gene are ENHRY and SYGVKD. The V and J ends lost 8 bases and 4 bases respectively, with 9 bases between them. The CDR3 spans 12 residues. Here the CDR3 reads CAIGDSYNEQFF. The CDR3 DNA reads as TGTGCCATCGGGGACTCATACAATGAGCAGTTCTTC.

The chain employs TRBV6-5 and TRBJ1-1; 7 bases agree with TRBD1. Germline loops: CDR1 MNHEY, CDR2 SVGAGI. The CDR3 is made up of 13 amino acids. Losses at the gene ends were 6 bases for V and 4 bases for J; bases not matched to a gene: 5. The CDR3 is CASRDRARTEAFF. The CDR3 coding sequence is TGTGCCAGCAGAGACAGGGCCCGCACTGAAGCTTTCTTT.

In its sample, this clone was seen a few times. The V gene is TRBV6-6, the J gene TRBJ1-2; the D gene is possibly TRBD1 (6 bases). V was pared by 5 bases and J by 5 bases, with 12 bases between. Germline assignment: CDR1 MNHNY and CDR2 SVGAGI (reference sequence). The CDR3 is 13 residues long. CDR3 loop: CASSPTGLYGYTF. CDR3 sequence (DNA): TGTGCCAGCAGTCCAACAGGGCTGTATGGCTACACCTTC.

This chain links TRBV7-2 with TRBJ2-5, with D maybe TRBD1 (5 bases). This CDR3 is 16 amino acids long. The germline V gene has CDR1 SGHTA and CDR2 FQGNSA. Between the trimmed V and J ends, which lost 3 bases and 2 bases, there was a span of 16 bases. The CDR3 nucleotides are TGTGCCAGCAGCTTGGCCCAAGGAACAGGTCAAGAGACCCAGTACTTC. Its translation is CASSLAQGTGQETQYF.

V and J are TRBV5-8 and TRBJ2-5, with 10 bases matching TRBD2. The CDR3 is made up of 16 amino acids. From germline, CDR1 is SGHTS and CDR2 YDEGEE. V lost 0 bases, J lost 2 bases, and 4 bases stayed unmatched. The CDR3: CASSLGRAGGQETQYF. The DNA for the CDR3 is TGTGCCAGCAGCTTGGGTCGAGCGGGGGGGCAAGAGACCCAGTACTTC.

In DNA, the CDR3 is TGTGCCAGCAGTTCGCCGGGACAGATTTCTAATTCACCCCTCCACTTT. Protein sequence: CASSSPGQISNSPLHF. This chain joins TRBV27 and TRBJ1-6, with 7 bases lining up with TRBD1. J lost 6 bases, V lost 4 bases, and 9 bases had no gene match. The CDR3 covers 16 residues. From germline, CDR1 is MNHEY and CDR2 SMNVEV (reference sequence).

CDR3: CASRIAGGPFINEQFF. The CDR3 bases are TGTGCCAGCAGGATAGCGGGAGGGCCTTTCATCAATGAGCAGTTCTTC. The V gene is TRBV27, the J gene TRBJ2-1; 11 bases match TRBD2. The CDR3 is made up of 16 amino acids. Losses at the gene ends were 6 bases for V and 6 bases for J; bases not matched to a gene: 10. Germline V CDR1 and CDR2: MNHEY, SMNVEV (reference sequence).

DNA for the CDR3: TGTGCCAGCAGCTTAGCGGCGGGGAGGAACAATGAGCAGTTCTTC. Residues: CASSLAAGRNNEQFF. This chain joins TRBV7-2 and TRBJ2-1; a possible D gene is TRBD2 (6 bases). The length of the CDR3 is 15 residues. The V gene's germline CDR1 is SGHTA and CDR2 FQGNSA. The V end was cut by 0 bases, the J end by 5 bases, with 11 bases between.

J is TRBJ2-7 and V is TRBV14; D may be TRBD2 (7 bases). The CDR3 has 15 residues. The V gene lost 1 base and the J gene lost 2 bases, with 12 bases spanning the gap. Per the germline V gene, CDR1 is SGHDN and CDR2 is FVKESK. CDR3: CASSQVGGGPYEQYF. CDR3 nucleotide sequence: TGTGCCAGCAGCCAAGTTGGGGGGGGCCCCTACGAGCAGTACTTC. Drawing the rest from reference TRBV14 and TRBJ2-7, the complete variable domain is EAGVTQFPSHSVIEKGQTVTLRCDPISGHDNLYWYRRVMGKEIKFLLHFVKESKQDESGMPNNRFLAERTGGTYSTLKVQPAELEDSGVYFCASSQVGGGPYEQYFGPGTRLTVT.

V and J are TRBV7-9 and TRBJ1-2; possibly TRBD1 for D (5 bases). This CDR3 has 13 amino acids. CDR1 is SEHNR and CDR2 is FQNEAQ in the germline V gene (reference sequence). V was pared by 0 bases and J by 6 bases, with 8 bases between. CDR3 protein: CASSLAQVDGYTF. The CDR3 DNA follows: TGTGCCAGCAGCTTAGCACAGGTGGATGGCTACACCTTC.

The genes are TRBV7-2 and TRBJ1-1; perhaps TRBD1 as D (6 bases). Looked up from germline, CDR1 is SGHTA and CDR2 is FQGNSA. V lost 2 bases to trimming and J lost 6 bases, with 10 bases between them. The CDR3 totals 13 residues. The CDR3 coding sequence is TGTGCCAGCAGCTTATCAGGGGCGTCTGAAGCTTTCTTT. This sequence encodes CASSLSGASEAFF.

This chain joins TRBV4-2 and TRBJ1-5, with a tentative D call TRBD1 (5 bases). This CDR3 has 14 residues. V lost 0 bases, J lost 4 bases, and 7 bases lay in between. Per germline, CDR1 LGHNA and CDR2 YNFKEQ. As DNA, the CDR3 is TGTGCCAGCAGCCAAGAACAGGCTAATCAGCCCCAGCATTTT. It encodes CASSQEQANQPQHF.

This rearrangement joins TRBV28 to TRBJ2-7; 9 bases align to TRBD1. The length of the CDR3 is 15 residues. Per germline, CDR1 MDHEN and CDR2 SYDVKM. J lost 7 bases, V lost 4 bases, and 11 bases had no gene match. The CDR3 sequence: CASSSHTGGSWEQYF. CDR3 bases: TGTGCCAGCAGTTCACATACAGGGGGCAGTTGGGAGCAGTACTTC.

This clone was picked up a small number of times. The CDR3 DNA reads TGTGCCAGCAGTGACCAGGGCCCTGAAGCTTTCTTT. It specifies CASSDQGPEAFF. V and J are TRBV2 and TRBJ1-1, with a tentative D call TRBD1 (5 bases). The length of the CDR3 is 12 residues. V shed 3 bases and J shed 6 bases, with 8 bases lying between them. From germline, CDR1 is SNHLY and CDR2 FYNNEI.

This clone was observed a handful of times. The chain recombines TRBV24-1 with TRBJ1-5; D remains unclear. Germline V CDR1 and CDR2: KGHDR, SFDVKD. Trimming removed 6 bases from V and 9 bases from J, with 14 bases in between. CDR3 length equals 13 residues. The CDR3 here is CATSKDGIGPQHF. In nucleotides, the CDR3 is TGTGCCACCAGTAAGGACGGGATTGGGCCCCAGCATTTT.

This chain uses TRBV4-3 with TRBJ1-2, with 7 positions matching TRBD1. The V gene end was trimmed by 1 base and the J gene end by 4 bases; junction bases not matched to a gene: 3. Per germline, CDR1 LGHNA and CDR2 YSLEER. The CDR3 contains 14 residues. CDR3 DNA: TGCGCCAGCAGCCAAGGCTGGGACAGCTATGGCTACACCTTC. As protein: CASSQGWDSYGYTF.

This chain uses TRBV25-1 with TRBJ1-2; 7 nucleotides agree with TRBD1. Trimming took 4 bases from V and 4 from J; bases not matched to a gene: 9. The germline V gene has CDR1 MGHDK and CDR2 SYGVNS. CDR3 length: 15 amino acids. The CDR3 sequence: CASSAVGGLPYGYTF. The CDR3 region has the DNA TGTGCCAGCAGTGCGGTAGGGGGCCTTCCCTATGGCTACACCTTC.

Here the CDR3 reads CAISKTGGLSGTEAFF. The CDR3 DNA reads as TGTGCCATCTCGAAGACAGGGGGTCTGAGCGGCACTGAAGCTTTCTTT. The chain has TRBV10-3 and TRBJ1-1, with 9 bases lining up with TRBD1. CDR3 length: 16 amino acids. Germline V gene lookup returns CDR1 ENHRY and CDR2 SYGVKD. Trimming took 8 bases from V and 4 from J; bases not matched to a gene: 14.

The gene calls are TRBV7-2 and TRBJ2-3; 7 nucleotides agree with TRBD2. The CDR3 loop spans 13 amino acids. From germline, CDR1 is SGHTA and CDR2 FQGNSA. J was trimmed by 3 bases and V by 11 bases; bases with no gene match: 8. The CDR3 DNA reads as TGTGCCTCTGCGAGGGGAGGGACAGATACGCAGTATTTT. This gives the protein CASARGGTDTQYF. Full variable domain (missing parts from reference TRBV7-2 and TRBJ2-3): GAGVSQSPSNKVTEKGKDVELRCDPISGHTALYWYRQSLGQGLEFLIYFQGNSAPDKSGLPSDRFSAERTGGSVSTLTIQRTQQEDSAVYLCASARGGTDTQYFGPGTRLTVL.

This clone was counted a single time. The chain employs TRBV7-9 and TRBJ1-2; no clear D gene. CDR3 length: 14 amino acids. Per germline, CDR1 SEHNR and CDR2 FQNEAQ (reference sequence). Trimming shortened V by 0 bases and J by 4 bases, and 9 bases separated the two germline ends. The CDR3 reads CASSLARVSYGYTF. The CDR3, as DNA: TGTGCCAGCAGCTTAGCGCGGGTGAGCTATGGCTACACCTTC.

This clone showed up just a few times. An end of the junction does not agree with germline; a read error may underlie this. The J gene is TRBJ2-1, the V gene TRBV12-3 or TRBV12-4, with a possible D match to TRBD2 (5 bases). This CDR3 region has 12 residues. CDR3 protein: CASSPRRNAQFF. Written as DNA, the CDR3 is TGTGCCAGCAGCCCCAGGAGGAATGCGCAGTTCTTC.

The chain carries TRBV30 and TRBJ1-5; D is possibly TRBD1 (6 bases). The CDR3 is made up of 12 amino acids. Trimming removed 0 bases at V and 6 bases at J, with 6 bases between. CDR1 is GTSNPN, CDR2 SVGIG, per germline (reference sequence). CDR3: CAWSVQGQPQHF. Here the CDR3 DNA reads TGTGCCTGGAGTGTACAGGGTCAGCCCCAGCATTTT.

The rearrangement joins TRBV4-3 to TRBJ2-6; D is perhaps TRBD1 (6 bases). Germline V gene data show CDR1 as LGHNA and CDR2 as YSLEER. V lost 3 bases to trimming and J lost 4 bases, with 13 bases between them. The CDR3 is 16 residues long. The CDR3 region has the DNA TGCGCCAGCAGCCAGGACACAGGGTCCGGGGCCAACGTCCTGACTTTC. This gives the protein CASSQDTGSGANVLTF.